A single sample gave rise to the 20 T cell receptor beta chains below, sequenced in a study of shared clonotypes between healthy human individuals. Profiling relied on immunoSEQ multiplex PCR, and the TCRdb table lists in-frame clones only, not all of them. The sample shows more than 400,000 clones, 90% to 97% of them seen only once. The source material was naive CD4+ T cells sorted from blood. Subset reported: CD45RA+ positively selected. The receptor set was obtained from a woman in her twenties or thirties in good health.

V usage is TRBV7-6 and J usage is TRBJ1-4; TRBD1 might be the D (6 bases). Deletions cut 3 bases from V and 11 bases from J, with 10 bases between. The CDR3 length is 12 residues. The germline gives CDR1 SGHVS, CDR2 FNYEAQ. The CDR3 DNA follows: TGTGCCAGCAGCTTGGGGGCTGGGAAACTGTTTTTT. Its translation: CASSLGAGKLFF.

This clone has just a few counts. The chain joins TRBV11-2 to TRBJ2-7; the D call may be TRBD1 or TRBD2 (6 bases each). V was clipped by 3 bases and J by 7 bases, with 19 bases between them. This CDR3 has 15 residues. The germline CDR1 and CDR2 sequences are SGHAT and FQNNGV. CDR3 region: CASSLGGTTSQEQYF. DNA of the CDR3: TGTGCCAGCAGCTTGGGCGGGACAACTAGCCAGGAGCAGTACTTC. The entire variable domain, with the rest obtained from reference TRBV11-2 and TRBJ2-7, is as follows: EAGVAQSPRYKIIEKRQSVAFWCNPISGHATLYWYQQILGQGPKLLIQFQNNGVVDDSQLPKDRFSAERLKGVDSTLKIQPAKLEDSAVYLCASSLGGTTSQEQYFGPGTRLTVT.

V gene TRBV5-6 combines with J gene TRBJ2-3; D is unclear. There are 11 residues in the CDR3. The V end was cut by 4 bases, the J end by 5 bases, with 5 bases between. Germline lookup yields CDR1 SGHDT and CDR2 YYEEEE. In nucleotides, the CDR3 is TGTGCCAGCAGCCGGAGAGATACGCAGTATTTT. Protein: CASSRRDTQYF.

The genes are TRBV4-1 and TRBJ2-7; 10 nucleotides align to TRBD2. Germline V gene sequence: CDR1 MGHRA, CDR2 YSYEKL. The CDR3 is made up of 18 amino acids. V was clipped by 4 bases and J by 6 bases; unmatched bases: 18. CDR3 amino acids: CASSRGGASGRGGLEQYF. CDR3 DNA: TGCGCCAGCAGCCGAGGAGGGGCTAGCGGGAGAGGGGGCCTCGAGCAGTACTTC.

The chain couples TRBV11-2 to TRBJ2-3; TRBD1 is a possible D gene (5 bases). Trimming shortened V by 3 bases and J by 2 bases, and 9 bases separated the two germline ends. Germline CDR1 reads SGHAT; CDR2 reads FQNNGV. The CDR3 has 14 amino acids. DNA of the CDR3: TGTGCCAGCAGCTTTAGGGGCCCCACAGATACGCAGTATTTT. Its protein is CASSFRGPTDTQYF.

The rearrangement uses TRBV28 and TRBJ1-1; 8 positions agree with TRBD1. J was trimmed by 4 bases and V by 6 bases; bases with no gene match: 7. CDR1 is MDHEN, CDR2 SYDVKM, per germline. CDR3 length: 14 amino acids. CDR3 nucleotides: TGTGCCAGCAGCAGACAGGGGAGTCTCACTGAAGCTTTCTTT. Amino acid sequence: CASSRQGSLTEAFF.

V is TRBV6-5 and J is TRBJ2-5, with D perhaps matching TRBD1 (6 bases). This CDR3 region has 14 residues. V was trimmed by 0 bases and J by 5 bases, leaving 10 bases between them. Germline V gives CDR1 MNHEY, CDR2 SVGAGI. The CDR3 is CASSYSQGMETQYF. The CDR3 DNA follows: TGTGCCAGCAGTTACTCACAGGGTATGGAGACCCAGTACTTC.

This chain uses TRBV6-5 with TRBJ2-1; no clear D gene. The CDR3 consists of 15 residues. V lost 0 bases and J lost 3, with 9 bases in between. Germline CDR1 MNHEY, CDR2 SVGAGI. The CDR3 DNA sequence: TGTGCCAGCAGTTACTCGAGACTCGACTACAATGAGCAGTTCTTC. Translated, it gives CASSYSRLDYNEQFF.

The gene calls are TRBV4-2 and TRBJ2-5; the D is unclear. CDR3 length: 13 amino acids. The V and J ends lost 0 bases and 5 bases respectively, with 7 bases between them. Germline assignment: CDR1 LGHNA and CDR2 YNFKEQ. As DNA, the CDR3 is TGTGCCAGCAGCCAAGAAAGGCGGGAGACCCAGTACTTC. Translating gives CASSQERRETQYF.

The CDR3 DNA is TGCGCCAGCAGCTCGACAGGGGCCGATTACGAGCAGTACTTC. This encodes CASSSTGADYEQYF. The chain joins TRBV5-1 to TRBJ2-5; 8 bases align to TRBD1. The J call may be faulty, since TRBJ2-7 better matches the DNA end. The CDR3 covers 14 residues. From germline, CDR1 is SGHRS and CDR2 YFSETQ.

The gene calls are TRBV19 and TRBJ1-5; D unresolved. This CDR3 is built from 15 residues. The germline V and J ends were trimmed by 1 base and 7 bases, with 14 bases remaining between them. Germline-derived CDR1 and CDR2 are LNHDA and SQIVND (reference sequence). In nucleotides, the CDR3 is TGTGCCAGTAGTATAGGGACTCCGGTGGGGCAGCCCCAGCATTTT. The encoded protein is CASSIGTPVGQPQHF.

This clone showed up just once. The V gene is TRBV5-6, the J gene TRBJ2-5; no clear D. The DNA end lines up better with TRBJ2-7; the J call may be wrong. Germline V gives CDR1 SGHDT, CDR2 YYEEEE. The length of the CDR3 is 14 residues. CDR3 in amino acids: CASSFLSLSYEQYF. For the CDR3, the DNA is TGTGCCAGCAGCTTTCTGAGTCTTAGCTACGAGCAGTACTTC.

This sequence joins TRBV5-6 and TRBJ1-2, with unresolved D. The V gene lost 2 bases and the J gene lost 4 bases, with 6 bases spanning the gap. In germline, CDR1 is SGHDT, CDR2 YYEEEE. The CDR3 covers 12 residues. Here the CDR3 DNA reads TGTGCCAGCAGCTTACTCTTCTATGGCTACACCTTC. It specifies CASSLLFYGYTF.

The chain has TRBV9 and TRBJ2-2; a possible D gene is TRBD2 (5 bases). The CDR3 has 14 residues. CDR1 SGDLS and CDR2 YYNGEE come from the germline V gene. V lost 3 bases and J lost 3, with 9 bases in between. The CDR3 here is CASSALLDTGELFF. CDR3 nucleotide sequence: TGTGCCAGCAGCGCACTACTAGACACCGGGGAGCTGTTTTTT.

The chain joins TRBV18 to TRBJ2-5, with D perhaps TRBD2 (6 bases). Germline V gene data show CDR1 as KGHSH and CDR2 as LQKENI. The CDR3 has 15 residues. V shed 4 bases and J shed 0 bases, with 12 bases lying between them. CDR3 in DNA: TGTGCCAGCTCACAGAGCCGGGACTACCAAGAGACCCAGTACTTC. It is translated as CASSQSRDYQETQYF.

This chain links TRBV18 with TRBJ1-1, with D perhaps TRBD1 (5 bases). Germline assignment: CDR1 KGHSH and CDR2 LQKENI. Trimming pared 5 bases from V and 10 bases from J, leaving 14 bases between. This CDR3 has 12 residues. The CDR3 DNA reads TGTGCCAGCTCATCCGGGACTAAACGAGCTTTCTTT. Protein: CASSSGTKRAFF.

The chain recombines TRBV28 with TRBJ1-5; D not resolved. This CDR3 spans 17 amino acids. Trimming removed 4 bases from V and 0 bases from J, with 16 bases in between. CDR1 MDHEN and CDR2 SYDVKM come from the germline V gene. CDR3 nucleotide sequence: TGTGCCAGCAGTTCCCCCAAGGCGAGACGTAGCAATCAGCCCCAGCATTTT. Protein: CASSSPKARRSNQPQHF.

The chain couples TRBV5-4 to TRBJ1-2; no reliable D call. V was shortened by 0 bases and J by 6 bases, with 18 bases between the two germline ends. The CDR3 sequence is 16 residues long. In germline, CDR1 is SGHNT, CDR2 YYREEE (reference sequence). The CDR3 DNA is TGTGCCAGCAGCTTGGTCCCCACCCCAGACGGGCATGGCTACACCTTC. Amino acid sequence: CASSLVPTPDGHGYTF.

The rearrangement joins TRBV5-4 to TRBJ2-7, with 8 positions matching TRBD1. Germline assignment: CDR1 SGHNT and CDR2 YYREEE (reference sequence). The CDR3 covers 15 residues. With V trimmed by 4 bases and J by 6 bases, 12 bases remained unmatched. The CDR3 is CASSLPPTGVGEQYF. DNA for the CDR3: TGTGCCAGCAGCCTCCCCCCGACAGGGGTGGGCGAGCAGTACTTC.

The count of this clone is one. The chain combines TRBV7-2 with TRBJ2-5, with D possibly TRBD2 on 5 matching bases. Trimming stripped 7 bases from V and 5 bases from J, with 17 bases between. The CDR3 totals 14 residues. The V gene's germline CDR1 is SGHTA and CDR2 FQGNSA. CDR3 amino acids: CASMDGEFQETQYF. The CDR3 DNA is TGTGCCAGCATGGACGGGGAGTTTCAGGAGACCCAGTACTTC.